This is a list of T cell receptor beta chains from one sample in a study of blood T cell repertoires in COVID-19. The table came from immunoSEQ multiplex PCR; TCRdb's copy has only in-frame clones and leaves some out. The sample consists of around 100,000 clones, approximately 79% of them appearing once. The sample was peripheral blood. Receptors were obtained from a man in his 70s with active or convalescent COVID-19. Each CDR3 is given with its conserved first and last residue. Each record gives: clone size, J gene, V gene, D gene, CDR3 protein, CDR3 DNA. A D gene is named only where the DNA matches it firmly. Some rows mark clone size as missing; the rest say once, few, many or name a class of expanded clone.

size: NA
J: TRBJ2-1
V: TRBV7-9
D: TRBD2
CDR3: CAISSGAVHHEQFF
DNA: TGTGCCATTTCTAGCGGGGCGGTGCATCATGAGCAGTTCTTC

size: NA
J: TRBJ1-1
V: TRBV7-9
D: NA
CDR3: CASSRDTSEAFF
DNA: TGTGCCAGCAGCCGAGACACCTCTGAAGCTTTCTTT

size: once
J: TRBJ1-1
V: TRBV19
D: NA
CDR3: CASSRRGWDTEAFF
DNA: TGTGCCAGTAGCCGCAGGGGTTGGGACACTGAAGCTTTCTTT

size: NA
J: TRBJ1-2
V: TRBV27
D: NA
CDR3: CASSQFQGTGYTF
DNA: TGTGCCAGCAGCCAATTTCAGGGTACTGGCTACACCTTC

size: few
J: TRBJ2-1
V: TRBV12-5
D: NA
CDR3: CASGPLNRGGGYNEQFF
DNA: TGTGCTAGTGGTCCTCTAAACAGGGGAGGAGGCTACAATGAGCAGTTCTTC

size: NA
J: TRBJ1-3
V: TRBV29-1
D: NA
CDR3: CSVRGLSGNTIYF
DNA: TGCAGCGTCAGGGGCCTTTCTGGAAACACCATATATTTT

size: NA
J: TRBJ1-6
V: TRBV28
D: NA
CDR3: CASSLSQNNSPLHF
DNA: TGTGCCAGCAGTTTAAGCCAAAATAATTCACCCCTCCACTTT

size: NA
J: TRBJ1-1
V: TRBV11-2
D: TRBD1
CDR3: CASSLGLGQGWNTEAFF
DNA: TGTGCCAGCAGCTTAGGCTTGGGACAGGGGTGGAACACTGAAGCTTTCTTT

size: once
J: TRBJ2-7
V: TRBV7-9
D: TRBD1
CDR3: CASSLTGGSNEQYF
DNA: TGTGCCAGCAGCTTAACAGGGGGAAGCAACGAGCAGTACTTC

size: NA
J: TRBJ1-2
V: TRBV5-6
D: NA
CDR3: CASSEGTYGYTF
DNA: TGTGCCAGCAGCGAGGGTACTTATGGCTACACCTTC

size: NA
J: TRBJ1-5
V: TRBV12-3/TRBV12-4
D: NA
CDR3: CASSSGSEPQHF
DNA: TGTGCCAGCAGTTCAGGGTCCGAGCCCCAGCATTTT

size: once
J: TRBJ2-1
V: TRBV10-2
D: TRBD2
CDR3: CASSRTRYNEQFF
DNA: TGCGCCAGCAGCAGGACTAGGTACAATGAGCAGTTCTTC

size: NA
J: TRBJ2-1
V: TRBV6-5
D: TRBD1
CDR3: CASSGQGALKRQFF
DNA: TGTGCCAGCAGCGGACAGGGGGCTTTGAAACGGCAGTTCTTC

size: NA
J: TRBJ1-1
V: TRBV5-1
D: NA
CDR3: CASSQGLHSPPTEAFF
DNA: TGCGCCAGCAGCCAGGGACTCCATAGCCCCCCCACTGAAGCTTTCTTT

size: NA
J: TRBJ1-2
V: TRBV28
D: TRBD1
CDR3: CASSNGQGRDGYTF
DNA: TGTGCCAGCAGTAATGGACAGGGGAGGGATGGCTACACCTTC

size: once
J: TRBJ1-6
V: TRBV4-1
D: TRBD1
CDR3: CASSQVGTGRGLHF
DNA: TGCGCCAGCAGCCAAGTCGGGACAGGGAGGGGACTCCACTTT

size: once
J: TRBJ1-2
V: TRBV5-1
D: TRBD1
CDR3: CASSFGTGAGYTF
DNA: TGCGCCAGCAGCTTCGGGACAGGGGCCGGCTACACCTTC

size: NA
J: TRBJ2-5
V: TRBV5-1
D: NA
CDR3: CASSLTGYQETQYF
DNA: TGCGCCAGCAGCTTGACAGGGTACCAAGAGACCCAGTACTTC

size: NA
J: TRBJ2-2
V: TRBV10-1
D: NA
CDR3: CASSERGGELFF
DNA: TGCGCCAGCAGTGAAAGGGGCGGGGAGCTGTTTTTT

size: NA
J: TRBJ1-3
V: TRBV9
D: TRBD1
CDR3: CASSYTGTGSGNTIYF
DNA: TGTGCCAGCAGCTATACCGGGACAGGGTCTGGAAACACCATATATTTT

size: NA
J: TRBJ2-5
V: TRBV7-7
D: NA
CDR3: CASSPRGGEETQYF
DNA: TGTGCCAGCAGCCCCCGAGGAGGGGAAGAGACCCAGTACTTC

size: NA
J: TRBJ1-1
V: TRBV10-3
D: NA
CDR3: CAIKGTAEGRTEAFF
DNA: TGTGCCATCAAAGGGACCGCAGAGGGGAGGACTGAAGCTTTCTTT

size: NA
J: TRBJ1-1
V: TRBV30
D: NA
CDR3: CAWSSPTEAFF
DNA: TGTGCCTGGAGCTCCCCTACTGAAGCTTTCTTT

size: NA
J: TRBJ1-5
V: TRBV2
D: TRBD1
CDR3: CASNRDRLGNQPQHF
DNA: TGTGCCAGCAACCGGGACAGGTTAGGCAATCAGCCCCAGCATTTT

size: NA
J: TRBJ2-5
V: TRBV25-1
D: NA
CDR3: CASSGAGSETQYF
DNA: TGTGCCAGCAGTGGAGCGGGCTCAGAGACCCAGTACTTC

size: NA
J: TRBJ2-2
V: TRBV9
D: TRBD1
CDR3: CASSVGTGETGELFF
DNA: TGTGCCAGCAGCGTAGGGACAGGGGAAACCGGGGAGCTGTTTTTT

size: NA
J: TRBJ2-7
V: TRBV5-5
D: NA
CDR3: CASSPGVGEQYF
DNA: TGTGCCAGCAGCCCCGGAGTGGGCGAGCAGTACTTC

size: NA
J: TRBJ2-7
V: TRBV6-5
D: NA
CDR3: CASSSQGYEQYF
DNA: TGTGCCAGCAGTTCCCAGGGGTACGAGCAGTACTTC

size: NA
J: TRBJ2-2
V: TRBV27
D: TRBD1
CDR3: CASSSKTRGPYTGELFF
DNA: TGTGCCAGCAGTTCAAAGACCAGGGGGCCGTACACCGGGGAGCTGTTTTTT

size: NA
J: TRBJ2-7
V: TRBV9
D: TRBD2
CDR3: CASSTSGNRYEQYF
DNA: TGTGCCAGCAGCACTAGCGGGAACCGCTACGAGCAGTACTTC

size: NA
J: TRBJ2-7
V: TRBV2
D: NA
CDR3: CASRTAYEQYF
DNA: TGTGCCAGCAGGACAGCCTACGAGCAGTACTTC

size: NA
J: TRBJ1-5
V: TRBV6-6
D: NA
CDR3: CASSYGREGSNQPQHF
DNA: TGTGCCAGCAGTTACGGGCGGGAGGGAAGCAATCAGCCCCAGCATTTT

size: NA
J: TRBJ2-7
V: TRBV5-4
D: TRBD1
CDR3: CASSSMTGGSYEQYF
DNA: TGTGCCAGCAGCTCGATGACAGGGGGCTCCTACGAGCAGTACTTC

size: NA
J: TRBJ1-1
V: TRBV28
D: TRBD1
CDR3: CASRGSPGGSEAFF
DNA: TGTGCCAGCAGGGGGTCCCCAGGGGGATCTGAAGCTTTCTTT

size: once
J: TRBJ2-7
V: TRBV10-1
D: TRBD1
CDR3: CAKGQGNYEQYF
DNA: TGCGCCAAAGGACAGGGAAACTACGAGCAGTACTTC

size: NA
J: TRBJ2-7
V: TRBV6-6
D: NA
CDR3: CASSDTASYEQYF
DNA: TGTGCCAGCAGCGACACAGCCTCCTACGAGCAGTACTTC

size: NA
J: TRBJ2-7
V: TRBV12-3/TRBV12-4
D: NA
CDR3: CASSLAQGGEQYF
DNA: TGTGCCAGCAGTTTGGCCCAGGGCGGTGAGCAGTACTTC

size: NA
J: TRBJ1-1
V: TRBV5-1
D: TRBD1
CDR3: CASSFVAGGNTEAFF
DNA: TGCGCCAGCAGCTTTGTGGCAGGGGGAAACACTGAAGCTTTCTTT

size: NA
J: TRBJ1-5
V: TRBV5-6
D: NA
CDR3: CASSLGGRNQPQHF
DNA: TGTGCCAGCAGCTTGGGGGGGCGCAATCAGCCCCAGCATTTT

size: few
J: TRBJ1-2
V: TRBV6-5
D: TRBD1
CDR3: CASSYTGTEINYGYTF
DNA: TGTGCCAGCAGTTACACCGGGACAGAAATCAACTATGGCTACACCTTC

size: few
J: TRBJ2-7
V: TRBV5-4
D: TRBD2
CDR3: CASSWGTSGSYEQYF
DNA: TGTGCCAGCAGCTGGGGGACTAGCGGGAGCTACGAGCAGTACTTC

size: NA
J: TRBJ1-1
V: TRBV3-1/TRBV3-2
D: NA
CDR3: CASSQDAGNTEAFF
DNA: TGTGCCAGCAGCCAAGATGCAGGGAACACTGAAGCTTTCTTT

size: once
J: TRBJ2-1
V: TRBV5-1
D: NA
CDR3: CASSLSLSLNEQFF
DNA: TGCGCCAGCAGCTTGTCCCTTTCTTTGAATGAGCAGTTCTTC

size: once
J: TRBJ1-6
V: TRBV30
D: TRBD1
CDR3: CAWSATPRGLNSPLHF
DNA: TGTGCCTGGAGCGCCACACCCAGGGGGTTGAATTCACCCCTCCACTTT

size: once
J: TRBJ2-1
V: TRBV27
D: TRBD2
CDR3: CASMGLAGGPGFHEQFF
DNA: TGTGCCAGCATGGGACTAGCGGGAGGGCCGGGGTTCCATGAGCAGTTCTTC

size: NA
J: TRBJ1-2
V: TRBV5-6
D: NA
CDR3: CASSLLSGAVYGYTF
DNA: TGTGCCAGCAGCTTGTTGTCAGGTGCCGTCTATGGCTACACCTTC

size: many
J: TRBJ1-2
V: TRBV18
D: TRBD1
CDR3: CASSTTSTGDYGYTF
DNA: TGTGCCAGCTCAACAACTTCGACAGGGGACTATGGCTACACCTTC

size: NA
J: TRBJ2-1
V: TRBV6-5
D: NA
CDR3: CASSYNGGSYNEQFF
DNA: TGTGCCAGCAGTTACAACGGGGGCTCCTACAATGAGCAGTTCTTC

size: few
J: TRBJ2-3
V: TRBV19
D: NA
CDR3: CASRTATDTQYF
DNA: TGTGCCAGTAGGACAGCGACAGATACGCAGTATTTT

size: NA
J: TRBJ2-5
V: TRBV5-1
D: TRBD1
CDR3: CASSLEGTGETQYF
DNA: TGCGCCAGCAGCTTGGAAGGGACAGGAGAGACCCAGTACTTC

size: NA
J: TRBJ2-7
V: TRBV6-6
D: TRBD1
CDR3: CASSYRDRAYEQYF
DNA: TGTGCCAGCAGTTACCGGGACAGGGCCTACGAGCAGTACTTC

size: once
J: TRBJ2-7
V: TRBV19
D: TRBD2
CDR3: CASSIVGGSVYEQYF
DNA: TGTGCCAGTAGTATAGTGGGGGGGTCAGTCTACGAGCAGTACTTC